This T cell receptor (beta chain) is from a study of blood T cells in healthy people across ages. Study outcomes and limitations: Unsorted PBMC material precluded a definitive naive versus antigen-experienced comparison.

Caucasian individuals from Russia who were healthy and aged 6 to 90 acted as donors. Combining a sample-barcoded 5' primer with a J-beta primer mix, a second PCR ran for 7 to 11 cycles. TCRdb reprocessed the 5' RACE reads with MiXCR, giving one entry per CDR3 protein. The profile covers about 750,000 distinct CDR3 sequences, with 53% appearing a single time and 41% taken by the ten largest. About this clonotype: The antigen is not known.

Trimming took 7 bases from V and 5 from J; bases not matched to a gene: 8. Germline CDR1 and CDR2: SQVTM and ANQGSEA. This CDR3 has 13 residues. Sequencing input: blood. The clonotype was recovered from a man older than 75 in good health. This chain uses TRBV29-1 with TRBJ2-1; 7 bases map to TRBD2. CDR3 amino acids: CSALGTTDNEQFF. The CDR3 nucleotides are TGCAGCGCCCTCGGGACTACTGACAATGAGCAGTTCTTC.